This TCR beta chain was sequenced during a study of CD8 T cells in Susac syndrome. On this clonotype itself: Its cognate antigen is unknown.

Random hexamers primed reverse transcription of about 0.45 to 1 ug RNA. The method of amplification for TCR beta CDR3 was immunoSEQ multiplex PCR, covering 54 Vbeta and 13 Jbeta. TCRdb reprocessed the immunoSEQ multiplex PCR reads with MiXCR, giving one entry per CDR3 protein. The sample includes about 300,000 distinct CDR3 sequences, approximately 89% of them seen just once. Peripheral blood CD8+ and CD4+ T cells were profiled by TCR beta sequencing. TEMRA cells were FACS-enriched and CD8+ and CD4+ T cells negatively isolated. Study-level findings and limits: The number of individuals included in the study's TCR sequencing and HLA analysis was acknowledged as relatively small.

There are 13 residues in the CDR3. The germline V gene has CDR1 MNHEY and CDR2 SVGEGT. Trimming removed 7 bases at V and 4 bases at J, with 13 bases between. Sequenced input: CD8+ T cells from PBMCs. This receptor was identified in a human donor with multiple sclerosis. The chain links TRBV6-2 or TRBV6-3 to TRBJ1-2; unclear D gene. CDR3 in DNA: TGTGCCAGCACCTCGGCTGCGATCTATGGCTACACCTTC. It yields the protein CASTSAAIYGYTF.